The 28 T cell receptor beta chains below come from one sample, sequenced in a study of T cell changes during pregnancy in multiple sclerosis. Sequencing was performed with immunoSEQ multiplex PCR; in TCRdb, only in-frame clones are kept and a portion is missing. Found here are about 75,000 clones, roughly 90% of them singletons; the top ten hold approximately 0.88%. The sample in question was peripheral blood, obtained in the first trimester of pregnancy. Source of these receptors: a female donor in good health, enrolled as a control in a pregnancy study.

This clone was found once. The chain joins TRBV7-8 to TRBJ2-2; no clear D. Germline lookup yields CDR1 SGHVS and CDR2 FQNEAQ. V dropped 8 bases and J dropped 1 base, with 8 bases sitting between them. The CDR3 sequence is 13 residues long. The DNA for the CDR3 is TGTGCCAGCCCACAGCAGAACACCGGGGAGCTGTTTTTT. This encodes CASPQQNTGELFF.

The chain employs TRBV7-8 and TRBJ2-5, with TRBD2 identical over 12 bases. V shed 4 bases and J 4 bases; nucleotides not matched to a gene: 7. Germline assignment: CDR1 SGHVS and CDR2 FQNEAQ. This CDR3 has 16 amino acids. CDR3 bases: TGTGCCAGCAGCTGGACTAGCGGGGAACGGCCAGAGACCCAGTACTTC. Its protein is CASSWTSGERPETQYF.

The chain is built from TRBV7-2 and TRBJ1-2; the match to TRBD1 covers 10 bases. The CDR3 has 15 residues. Germline trimming cut 1 base from V and 7 bases from J; bases unmatched to any gene: 6. The germline CDR1 and CDR2 sequences are SGHTA and FQGNSA. The CDR3 coding sequence is TGTGCCAGCAGCTTAGTGGCCGGGACAGGGGTTGGCTACACCTTC. This gives the protein CASSLVAGTGVGYTF.

The chain combines TRBV5-1 with TRBJ2-7; D may be TRBD2 (5 bases). Trimming took off 1 base at V and 5 bases at J, with 13 bases between the two ends. Looked up from germline, CDR1 is SGHRS and CDR2 is YFSETQ. The length of the CDR3 is 14 residues. CDR3: CASSLTRSYDEQYF. The CDR3 nucleotides are TGCGCCAGCAGCTTGACTAGAAGTTACGACGAGCAGTACTTC.

This chain uses TRBV28 with TRBJ2-7; a weak D match, TRBD2 (5 bases). V was pared by 7 bases and J by 3 bases, with 22 bases between. Germline assignment: CDR1 MDHEN and CDR2 SYDVKM. The CDR3 spans 16 residues. The CDR3 reads CASTPRGVFDLYEQYF. For the CDR3, the DNA is TGTGCCAGCACCCCCCGGGGAGTATTCGACCTCTACGAGCAGTACTTC.

The chain has TRBV6-5 and TRBJ2-7, with 7 bases identical to TRBD1. This CDR3 region has 15 residues. The germline gives CDR1 MNHEY, CDR2 SVGAGI. The V and J ends lost 7 bases and 0 bases, in that order; junction bases with no gene match: 9. In nucleotides, the CDR3 is TGTGCCAGCACCCCGGGACAGATTCGCTCCTACGAGCAGTACTTC. Protein sequence: CASTPGQIRSYEQYF.

The chain combines TRBV11-3 with TRBJ2-3; D unclear. Per germline, CDR1 SGHNT and CDR2 YENEEA. The length of the CDR3 is 13 residues. Trimming removed 6 bases from V and 0 bases from J, with 7 bases in between. The CDR3 coding sequence is TGTGCCAGCAGGGCGGCCAGCACAGATACGCAGTATTTT. Its protein is CASRAASTDTQYF.

The genes are TRBV27 and TRBJ1-6, with TRBD1 matching over 8 bases. The ends lost 6 bases at V and 0 bases at J; junction bases unmatched: 4. The germline CDR1 and CDR2 sequences are MNHEY and SMNVEV (reference sequence). This CDR3 is built from 16 residues. CDR3 sequence reads: CASSWDRSSYNSPLHF. In nucleotides, the CDR3 is TGTGCCAGCAGCTGGGACAGGAGCTCCTATAATTCACCCCTCCACTTT.

This clone appeared once. V gene TRBV19 combines with J gene TRBJ2-6; D ambiguous. Trimming shortened V by 1 base and J by 0 bases, and 7 bases separated the two germline ends. The CDR3 covers 16 residues. CDR1 and CDR2 from the germline V gene are LNHDA and SQIVND (reference sequence). The CDR3 DNA sequence: TGTGCCAGTAGTATAGCACACCACTCTGGGGCCAACGTCCTGACTTTC. Amino acid sequence: CASSIAHHSGANVLTF.

The chain recombines TRBV5-4 with TRBJ2-1; D perhaps matches TRBD2 (6 bases). V was pared by 7 bases and J by 0 bases, with 8 bases between. The CDR3 contains 13 residues. The V gene's germline CDR1 is SGHNT and CDR2 YYREEE (reference sequence). The CDR3 is CASRGSSYNEQFF. Here the CDR3 DNA reads TGTGCCAGCCGGGGGAGCTCCTACAATGAGCAGTTCTTC.

This clone was found a few times. This chain joins TRBV28 and TRBJ2-7, with a tentative D call TRBD1 (6 bases). The CDR3 consists of 15 residues. CDR1 is MDHEN, CDR2 SYDVKM, per germline. Between the trimmed V and J ends, which lost 10 bases and 0 bases, there was a span of 19 bases. CDR3 nucleotides: TGTGCCACCAACGCCTATAAGGACAGCTCCTACGAGCAGTACTTC. Translated, it gives CATNAYKDSSYEQYF.

This clone appeared once. The chain combines TRBV6-6 with TRBJ2-5; 11 nucleotides align to TRBD2. This CDR3 has 16 residues. Germline V gives CDR1 MNHNY, CDR2 SVGAGI (reference sequence). The junction had 5 bases not matched to a gene; V was cut back by 4 bases and J by 1 base. In DNA form, the CDR3 reads TGTGCCAGCAGTTGGCCGGGACTAGCGGTCCAAGAGACCCAGTACTTC. Translated: CASSWPGLAVQETQYF.

CDR3 region: CASSLWTGGNRDEQFF. CDR3 nucleotide sequence: TGTGCCAGCAGTCTGTGGACAGGGGGCAATCGGGATGAGCAGTTCTTC. The chain combines TRBV28 with TRBJ2-1; 11 nucleotides match TRBD1. V gave up 5 bases and J gave up 8 bases; unmatched junction bases: 11. This CDR3 is built from 16 residues. In germline, CDR1 is MDHEN, CDR2 SYDVKM. Combining the CDR3 with reference TRBV28 and TRBJ2-1 gives the whole variable domain DVKVTQSSRYLVKRTGEKVFLECVQDMDHENMFWYRQDPGLGLRLIYFSYDVKMKEKGDIPEGYSVSREKKERFSLILESASTNQTSMYLCASSLWTGGNRDEQFFGPGTRLTVL.

This sequence joins TRBV28 and TRBJ1-2, with a weak D call TRBD1 (6 bases). In germline, CDR1 is MDHEN, CDR2 SYDVKM. The V end lost 4 bases, the J end lost 4 bases, and 10 bases lay between the germline ends. This CDR3 has 13 residues. The CDR3 region has the DNA TGTGCCAGCAGTTCTGGGACACCCTATGGCTACACCTTC. Translated, it gives CASSSGTPYGYTF.

This rearrangement joins TRBV2 to TRBJ2-3; tentative D call: TRBD2 (6 bases). CDR1 SNHLY and CDR2 FYNNEI come from the germline V gene. The CDR3 loop spans 13 amino acids. V was shortened by 6 bases and J by 5 bases, with 12 bases between the two germline ends. Here the CDR3 DNA reads TGTGCCAGCAGCGGACTGGGGGGAGATACGCAGTATTTT. Translated, it gives CASSGLGGDTQYF.

V gene TRBV4-1 combines with J gene TRBJ1-2, with TRBD1 as a possible D gene (6 bases). In germline, CDR1 is MGHRA, CDR2 YSYEKL. CDR3 length equals 15 residues. Trimming shortened V by 1 base and J by 4 bases, and 13 bases separated the two germline ends. Here the CDR3 DNA reads TGCGCCAGCAGCCAAGCTCAGGGGAAATCCTATGGCTACACCTTC. Its protein is CASSQAQGKSYGYTF.

This chain connects TRBV6-5 to TRBJ1-3, with D unresolved. Germline CDR1 reads MNHEY; CDR2 reads SVGAGI. The CDR3 is made up of 16 amino acids. With 2 bases removed from V and 5 bases from J, the gap between germline ends came to 16 bases. The CDR3 nucleotides read TGTGCCAGCAGTTACGGGGTCATAGGAGGTAGAAACACCATATATTTT. Residues: CASSYGVIGGRNTIYF.

The J gene is TRBJ2-1, the V gene TRBV30; 10 nucleotides match TRBD2. The CDR3 is 14 amino acids. The ends lost 3 bases at V and 4 bases at J; junction bases unmatched: 3. CDR1 is GTSNPN, CDR2 SVGIG, per germline (reference sequence). The CDR3, as DNA: TGTGCCTGGAGCGGGACTAGCGTATACAATGAGCAGTTCTTC. Encoded protein: CAWSGTSVYNEQFF.

The count of this clone is one. This chain links TRBV2 with TRBJ1-5; a weak D match, TRBD1 (5 bases). Germline CDR1 and CDR2: SNHLY and FYNNEI. V lost 4 bases, J lost 1 base, and 11 bases lay in between. CDR3 size: 15 residues. CDR3 bases: TGTGCCAGCAGTGGGCAGGGAGGGAGCAATCAGCCCCAGCATTTT. Translation: CASSGQGGSNQPQHF.

V usage is TRBV7-2 and J usage is TRBJ2-2; 14 bases are a match to TRBD2. The CDR3 has 18 amino acids. Germline V gene lookup returns CDR1 SGHTA and CDR2 FQGNSA. J lost 1 base, V lost 5 bases, and 6 bases had no gene match. The CDR3 is CASSVGGLAGGNTGELFF. The DNA of the CDR3 is TGTGCCAGCAGCGTAGGCGGACTAGCGGGAGGGAACACCGGGGAGCTGTTTTTT.

This clone was counted once. The chain couples TRBV21-1 to TRBJ2-7; TRBD1, the table's D call, was not compared with the DNA. TRBV21-1 counts as a pseudogene. CDR3 size: 14 residues. CDR3 in amino acids: CASSSRDSEYEQYF. CDR3 coding DNA: TGTGCCAGCAGCTCCCGGGACAGTGAGTACGAGCAGTACTTC.

This sequence joins TRBV28 and TRBJ2-7; TRBD2 is a possible D gene (5 bases). In germline, CDR1 is MDHEN, CDR2 SYDVKM. This CDR3 region has 14 residues. The V and J ends lost 7 bases and 0 bases respectively, with 13 bases between them. The CDR3 DNA follows: TGTGCCAGCACCGAACCGGGGAACTCCTACGAGCAGTACTTC. Residues: CASTEPGNSYEQYF.

This clone appeared once. The chain is built from TRBV4-3 and TRBJ2-2; D is undetermined. Germline CDR1 is LGHNA and CDR2 is YSLEER. The ends were cut back, 0 bases at V and 0 bases at J, with 8 bases in the middle. The CDR3 extends over 16 amino acids. CDR3 in amino acids: CASSQDLFANTGELFF. Written as DNA, the CDR3 is TGCGCCAGCAGCCAAGACTTGTTCGCGAACACCGGGGAGCTGTTTTTT.

V usage is TRBV2 and J usage is TRBJ2-1; a possible D gene is TRBD1 (8 bases). Germline assignment: CDR1 SNHLY and CDR2 FYNNEI. This CDR3 contains 15 residues. V was trimmed by 5 bases and J by 10 bases, leaving 21 bases between them. CDR3 nucleotides: TGTGCCAGCAGTCCCACAGGGGGAGGGTTGGTAGAGCAGTTCTTC. Translated: CASSPTGGGLVEQFF.

The chain's CDR3 is CASSPTGAGTEAFF. The CDR3 nucleotides read TGCGCCAGCAGCCCAACAGGGGCAGGCACTGAAGCTTTCTTT. The chain recombines TRBV5-1 with TRBJ1-1; 7 bases agree with TRBD1. This CDR3 is built from 14 residues. Germline V gene sequence: CDR1 SGHRS, CDR2 YFSETQ. The ends lost 4 bases at V and 4 bases at J; junction bases unmatched: 7.

The rearrangement joins TRBV4-3 to TRBJ1-2; TRBD1 might be the D (5 bases). The V and J ends lost 0 bases and 4 bases respectively, with 9 bases between them. CDR1 and CDR2 (germline): LGHNA, YSLEER. The CDR3 is 14 residues long. The CDR3 loop reads CASSQDGQGYGYTF. The DNA of the CDR3 is TGCGCCAGCAGCCAAGACGGGCAGGGCTATGGCTACACCTTC.

The gene calls are TRBV6-1 and TRBJ1-1, with TRBD1 matching 7 bases. The CDR3 covers 14 residues. Trimming cost V 6 bases and J 5 bases; bases outside gene matches: 9. Germline assignment: CDR1 MNHNS and CDR2 SASEGT. CDR3 DNA sequence: TGTGCCAGCAGCTTTGACAGGGTAGATACTGAAGCTTTCTTT. It is translated as CASSFDRVDTEAFF.

The gene calls are TRBV7-2 and TRBJ1-4, with a possible D match to TRBD1 (5 bases). Germline V CDR1 and CDR2: SGHTA, FQGNSA. CDR3 length: 14 amino acids. Trimming removed 5 bases at V and 4 bases at J, with 11 bases between. This chain's CDR3 is CASSSDRYNEKLFF. In nucleotides, the CDR3 is TGTGCCAGCAGCAGTGACAGATATAATGAAAAACTGTTTTTT.